What follows is one T cell receptor beta chain and its context. Its antigen is unknown. Clones were sequenced by immunoSEQ multiplex PCR, and TCRdb holds only the in-frame ones, with some missing. The sample includes 100,000 or so clones, around 87% of them seen just once. The data are from a study of T cell responses to AZD1222 COVID-19 vaccine. Study-level findings and limits: AZD1222 recipients seropositive at baseline numbered only six.

Sequencing was performed on peripheral blood, taken on day 0 of MenACWY control vaccination. This sequence originates from an adult in good health.

As DNA, the CDR3 is TGCGCCAGCAGCCAAGATCTGGCCGAATATCAGCCCCAGCATTTT. It encodes CASSQDLAEYQPQHF. The chain uses TRBV4-3 and TRBJ1-5; D ambiguous. CDR3 length: 15 residues. Germline V gene data show CDR1 as LGHNA and CDR2 as YSLEER. V gave up 0 bases and J gave up 5 bases, with 11 bases separating them.